This T cell receptor beta chain was retrieved from a study of cytomegalovirus exposure and HLA in healthy donors. Study at large: Assignment to the Caucasian-associated ancestry cluster applied to around 80% of the approximately 400 genotyped donors. Study-wide findings and caveats: Most TCR sequences proved rare, with some public TCRs found in many donors. In a later analysis, most CMV-associated TCR beta chains appeared HLA-restricted.

Nominal health characterized the donors when sampled, though unrecorded immune exposures were likely. The CDR3 is made up of 13 amino acids. CDR1 and CDR2 from the germline V gene are LNHNV and YYDKDF (reference sequence). The ends were cut back, 7 bases at V and 6 bases at J, with 16 bases in the middle. This PCR relied on a set of 60 Vbeta primers and 13 Jbeta primers. Generated by immunoSEQ multiplex PCR, the TCRdb table keeps only in-frame clones and is missing some. The table has some 110,000 clones, more than 60% seen once. Note on this clone: The antigen is not known.

This clonotype was obtained from a woman in her 50s in good health and CMV-seropositive. Material for sequencing was PBMCs. This rearrangement joins TRBV15 to TRBJ2-7, with D perhaps TRBD2 (6 bases). The CDR3 loop is CATKGLGGREQYF. The DNA of the CDR3 is TGTGCCACCAAAGGGCTGGGAGGACGCGAGCAGTACTTC.